One and the same sample provided the 11 T cell receptor beta chains below, sequenced in a study of early T cells in non-severe SARS-CoV-2 infection. MiXCR was run by TCRdb on the 5' RACE reads, yielding one entry per CDR3 protein. The data contain roughly 100,000 distinct CDR3 sequences, approximately 13% of them singletons. The sequenced material came from whole blood. These receptors were collected from an adult who was a healthcare worker with PCR-confirmed SARS-CoV-2 infection or an uninfected control (not recorded which).

This clonotype occurred many times. At one of its ends the junction is not consistent with the germline gene, which may arise from a read error. The V gene is TRBV5-1, the J gene TRBJ2-5, with a tentative D call TRBD1 (5 bases). CDR3 length: 12 residues. The V gene's germline CDR1 is SGHRS and CDR2 YFSETQ. The CDR3 region is CASSLTGKGVNF. DNA for the CDR3: TGCGCCAGCAGCTTGACTGGGAAAGGGGTGAACTTC. The complete variable domain, with remaining parts taken from reference TRBV5-1 and TRBJ2-5, reads KAGVTQTPRYLIKTRGQQVTLSCSPISGHRSVSWYQQTPGQGLQFLFEYFSETQRNKGNFPGRFSGRQFSNSRSEMNVSTLELGDSALYLCASSLTGKGVNFGPGTRLLVL.

This clonotype was observed a few times. The chain links TRBV29-1 to TRBJ1-2, with 7 bases identical to TRBD1. V lost 4 bases and J lost 0; bases outside the gene matches: 14. CDR1 is SQVTM and CDR2 is ANQGSEA in the germline V gene. The CDR3 consists of 17 residues. The CDR3 is CSVGPVTQGVANYGYTF. The CDR3 bases are TGCAGCGTTGGACCCGTCACCCAGGGGGTCGCTAACTATGGCTACACCTTC.

The rearrangement uses TRBV10-1 and TRBJ1-2, with D perhaps matching TRBD1 (6 bases). Germline CDR1 is WNHNN and CDR2 is SYGVQD (reference sequence). Trimming took 5 bases from V and 5 from J, leaving 12 bases between them. This CDR3 comprises 13 residues. CDR3: CASSPDSSYGYTF. The CDR3 DNA reads as TGCGCCAGCAGTCCGGACAGTTCATATGGCTACACCTTC.

In this sample, this clonotype turned up a few times. The V call is TRBV18, the J call TRBJ1-1, with D perhaps TRBD1 (5 bases). The V end was cut by 8 bases, the J end by 1 base, with 14 bases between. The length of the CDR3 is 14 residues. CDR1 and CDR2 (germline): KGHSH, LQKENI. CDR3 sequence reads: CASLQGAANTEAFF. The DNA for the CDR3 is TGTGCCAGCCTACAAGGGGCGGCGAACACTGAAGCTTTCTTT.

This clonotype showed up just a few times. The J gene is TRBJ1-6, the V gene TRBV11-2; the match to TRBD1 covers 9 bases. CDR1 and CDR2 from the germline V gene are SGHAT and FQNNGV. Germline trimming cut 0 bases from V and 9 bases from J; bases unmatched to any gene: 3. The CDR3 is 15 amino acids. The CDR3, as DNA: TGTGCCAGCAGCTTAGAGGGACAGGGTGTTTCACCCCTCCACTTT. Amino acid sequence: CASSLEGQGVSPLHF.

The table lists this clonotype with many counts. The chain combines TRBV7-8 with TRBJ2-1; 8 bases align to TRBD1. This CDR3 is built from 15 residues. Germline trimming cut 5 bases from V and 4 bases from J; bases unmatched to any gene: 7. Per the germline V gene, CDR1 is SGHVS and CDR2 is FQNEAQ. In nucleotides, the CDR3 is TGTGCCAGCAGCCGAGGGGACAGGTCTTACAATGAGCAGTTCTTC. This encodes CASSRGDRSYNEQFF.

The gene calls are TRBV11-2 and TRBJ2-2; 11 nucleotides match TRBD2. CDR1 and CDR2 (germline): SGHAT, FQNNGV. The CDR3 is 17 residues long. Trimming removed 1 base from V and 3 bases from J; junction bases left unmatched: 4. Here the CDR3 DNA reads TGTGCCAGCAGCTTAGCGACTAGCGGGACCCACACCGGGGAGCTGTTTTTT. Translation: CASSLATSGTHTGELFF. Full variable domain (remainder filled in from reference TRBV11-2 and TRBJ2-2): EAGVAQSPRYKIIEKRQSVAFWCNPISGHATLYWYQQILGQGPKLLIQFQNNGVVDDSQLPKDRFSAERLKGVDSTLKIQPAKLEDSAVYLCASSLATSGTHTGELFFGEGSRLTVL.

This clonotype appeared many times. This rearrangement joins TRBV5-1 to TRBJ1-3, with TRBD1 identical over 9 bases. V shed 4 bases, J shed 0 bases, and the junction held 5 bases outside the gene matches. The CDR3 is made up of 16 amino acids. The V gene's germline CDR1 is SGHRS and CDR2 YFSETQ. CDR3 bases: TGCGCCAGCAGCACGGGACAGGGATACTCTGGAAACACCATATATTTT. As protein: CASSTGQGYSGNTIYF.

A few counts support this clonotype. This chain links TRBV29-1 with TRBJ2-7, with D perhaps TRBD1 (6 bases). CDR1 and CDR2 from the germline V gene are SQVTM and ANQGSEA. The CDR3 length is 12 residues. V dropped 6 bases and J dropped 5 bases, with 14 bases sitting between them. The CDR3 sequence is CSVVRGTHEQYF. Here the CDR3 DNA reads TGCAGCGTAGTAAGGGGGACCCACGAGCAGTACTTC.

This chain uses TRBV5-1 with TRBJ2-3, with TRBD2 identical over 13 bases. This CDR3 has 19 residues. Trimming cost V 3 bases and J 0 bases; bases outside gene matches: 10. CDR1 is SGHRS, CDR2 YFSETQ, per germline. CDR3 sequence: CASSSGLAGVSDSTDTQYF. The CDR3 DNA is TGCGCCAGCAGCTCTGGACTAGCGGGGGTCTCCGATAGCACAGATACGCAGTATTTT. The full variable domain, in which reference TRBV5-1 and TRBJ2-3 provide the parts outside the CDR3, is KAGVTQTPRYLIKTRGQQVTLSCSPISGHRSVSWYQQTPGQGLQFLFEYFSETQRNKGNFPGRFSGRQFSNSRSEMNVSTLELGDSALYLCASSSGLAGVSDSTDTQYFGPGTRLTVL.

This clonotype was counted only a few times. The chain links TRBV20-1 to TRBJ2-3, with a possible D match to TRBD1 (6 bases). The ends were cut back, 3 bases at V and 2 bases at J, with 9 bases in the middle. The CDR3 totals 13 residues. Germline V gene sequence: CDR1 DFQATT, CDR2 SNEGSKA (reference sequence). This CDR3 reads CSASQGYTDTQYF. CDR3 coding DNA: TGCAGTGCTAGTCAGGGGTACACAGATACGCAGTATTTT.